The clone carrying this TCR beta chain was picked up many times. What it recognizes is unknown. Trimming cost V 6 bases and J 0 bases, with 21 bases left between them. This CDR3 is 18 amino acids long. Library preparation for TCR beta used quantitative 5'-RACE with molecular barcodes. TCRdb fed the 5' RACE reads into MiXCR, producing one record per CDR3 protein. The table has over 200,000 distinct CDR3 sequences, over 9.5% seen once; the top ten hold roughly a fifth. These data originate in a study of CD8 T cells in ankylosing spondylitis. Points from the study as a whole: What seemed typical of ankylosing spondylitis blood was a TCR beta motif built from several highly homologous variants. It was reported that disease-linked clones were significantly enriched in matched ankylosing spondylitis synovial fluid. There were earlier reports of some motif variants in reactive arthritis synovial fluid and blood.

The receptor was isolated from a male donor with ankylosing spondylitis or in good health (not recorded which). The gene calls are TRBV12-3 or TRBV12-4 and TRBJ1-5, with D perhaps matching TRBD1 (5 bases). The sequenced material came from blood, either unsorted or a sorted T cell fraction (not recorded which). The CDR3 here is CASSYGVTGSDSNQPQHF. CDR3 bases: TGTGCCAGCAGCTACGGGGTTACAGGATCAGATAGCAATCAGCCCCAGCATTTT.